This T cell receptor beta chain was retrieved from a study of radiation and T cells in renal cell carcinoma. Study-wide points: From baseline, blood top tumor clonotypes peaked at 2 weeks post-radiation.

CDR1 is LGHNA, CDR2 YNFKEQ, per germline. The CDR3 has 15 amino acids. The ends were cut back, 2 bases at V and 0 bases at J, with 10 bases in the middle. Method: immunoSEQ multiplex PCR; TCRdb's copy keeps in-frame clones and lacks some. The sample has 120,000 or so clones, 81% seen once. Concerning this clone itself: What it recognizes is unknown.

Time point defined: blood 2 weeks post-SBRT. The treatment denotes: 15 Gy SBRT to primary tumor, nephrectomy 4 weeks later. Sequencing was performed on blood, taken from a patient whose treatment included radiotherapy and nephrectomy. The receptor's source is a woman in her fifties or sixties with renal cell carcinoma. The chain couples TRBV4-2 to TRBJ1-1; a weak D match, TRBD1 (6 bases). CDR3 amino acids: CASSQLTGVNTEAFF. In nucleotides, the CDR3 is TGTGCCAGCAGCCAATTGACAGGCGTGAACACTGAAGCTTTCTTT.